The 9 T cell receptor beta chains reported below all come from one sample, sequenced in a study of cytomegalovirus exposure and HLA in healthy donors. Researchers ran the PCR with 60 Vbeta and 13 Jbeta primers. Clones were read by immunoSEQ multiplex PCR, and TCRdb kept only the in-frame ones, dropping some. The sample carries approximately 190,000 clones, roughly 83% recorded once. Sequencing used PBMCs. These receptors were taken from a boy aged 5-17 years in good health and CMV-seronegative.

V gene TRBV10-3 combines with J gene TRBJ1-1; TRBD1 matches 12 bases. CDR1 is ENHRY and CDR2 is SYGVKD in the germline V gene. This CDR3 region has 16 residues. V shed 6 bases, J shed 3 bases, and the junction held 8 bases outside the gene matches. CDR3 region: CAIRGTGGAEDTEAFF. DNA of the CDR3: TGTGCCATCAGGGGGACAGGGGGCGCAGAGGACACTGAAGCTTTCTTT.

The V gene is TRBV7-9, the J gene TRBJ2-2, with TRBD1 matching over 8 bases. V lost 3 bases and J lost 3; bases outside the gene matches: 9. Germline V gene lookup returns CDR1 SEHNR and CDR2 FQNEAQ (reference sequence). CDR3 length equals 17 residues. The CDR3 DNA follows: TGTGCCAGCAGCTTCAGGGGGACAGGCCTCTACACCGGGGAGCTGTTTTTT. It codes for CASSFRGTGLYTGELFF.

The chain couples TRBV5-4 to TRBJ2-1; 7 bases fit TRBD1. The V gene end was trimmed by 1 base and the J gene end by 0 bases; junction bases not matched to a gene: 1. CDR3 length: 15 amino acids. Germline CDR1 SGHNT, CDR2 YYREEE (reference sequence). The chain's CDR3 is CASSLRTGSYNEQFF. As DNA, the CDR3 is TGTGCCAGCAGCTTGAGGACAGGCTCCTACAATGAGCAGTTCTTC. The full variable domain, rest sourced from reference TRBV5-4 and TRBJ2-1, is ETGVTQSPTHLIKTRGQQVTLRCSSQSGHNTVSWYQQALGQGPQFIFQYYREEENGRGNFPPRFSGLQFPNYSSELNVNALELDDSALYLCASSLRTGSYNEQFFGPGTRLTVL.

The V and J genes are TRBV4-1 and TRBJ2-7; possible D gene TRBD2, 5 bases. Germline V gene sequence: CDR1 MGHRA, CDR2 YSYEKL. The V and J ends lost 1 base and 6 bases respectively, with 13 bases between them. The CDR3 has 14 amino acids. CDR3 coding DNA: TGCGCCAGCAGCCAAGGGCGGGCAGGCTCCGAGCAGTACTTC. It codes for CASSQGRAGSEQYF.

The CDR3 sequence: CASSDTAYEQYF. The DNA for the CDR3 is TGTGCCAGTAGTGACACCGCCTACGAGCAGTACTTC. This chain connects TRBV19 to TRBJ2-7; D gene unclear. Deletions cut 5 bases from V and 2 bases from J, with 7 bases between. The germline gives CDR1 LNHDA, CDR2 SQIVND (reference sequence). There are 12 residues in the CDR3.

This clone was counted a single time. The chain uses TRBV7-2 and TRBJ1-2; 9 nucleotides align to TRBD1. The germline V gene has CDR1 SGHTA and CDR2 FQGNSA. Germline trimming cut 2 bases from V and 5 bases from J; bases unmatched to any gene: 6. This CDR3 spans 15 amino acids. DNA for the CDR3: TGTGCCAGCAGCTTAAGGTGGGGACAGGGTTATGGCTACACCTTC. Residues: CASSLRWGQGYGYTF.

The CDR3 loop reads CASSKAGTGVYEQYF. In nucleotides, the CDR3 is TGCGCCAGCAGTAAAGCCGGGACAGGAGTTTACGAGCAGTACTTC. V usage is TRBV5-1 and J usage is TRBJ2-7; TRBD1 agrees at 8 bases. This CDR3 has 15 amino acids. Germline-derived CDR1 and CDR2 are SGHRS and YFSETQ. V shed 5 bases, J shed 4 bases, and the junction held 11 bases outside the gene matches.

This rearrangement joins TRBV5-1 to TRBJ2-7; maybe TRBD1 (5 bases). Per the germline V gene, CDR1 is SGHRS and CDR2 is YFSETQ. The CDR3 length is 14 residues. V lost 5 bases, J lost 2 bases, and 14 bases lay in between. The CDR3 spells CASRPLDRAYEQYF. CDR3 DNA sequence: TGCGCCAGCAGACCGTTAGACAGAGCCTACGAGCAGTACTTC. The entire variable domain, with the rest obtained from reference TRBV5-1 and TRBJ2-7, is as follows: KAGVTQTPRYLIKTRGQQVTLSCSPISGHRSVSWYQQTPGQGLQFLFEYFSETQRNKGNFPGRFSGRQFSNSRSEMNVSTLELGDSALYLCASRPLDRAYEQYFGPGTRLTVT.

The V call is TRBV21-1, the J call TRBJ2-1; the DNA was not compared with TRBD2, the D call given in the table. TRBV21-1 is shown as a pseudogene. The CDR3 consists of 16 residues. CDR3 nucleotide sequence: TGTGCCAGCAGCAAATATCGGAGGCAAACTCACAATGAGCAGTTCTTC. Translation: CASSKYRRQTHNEQFF.